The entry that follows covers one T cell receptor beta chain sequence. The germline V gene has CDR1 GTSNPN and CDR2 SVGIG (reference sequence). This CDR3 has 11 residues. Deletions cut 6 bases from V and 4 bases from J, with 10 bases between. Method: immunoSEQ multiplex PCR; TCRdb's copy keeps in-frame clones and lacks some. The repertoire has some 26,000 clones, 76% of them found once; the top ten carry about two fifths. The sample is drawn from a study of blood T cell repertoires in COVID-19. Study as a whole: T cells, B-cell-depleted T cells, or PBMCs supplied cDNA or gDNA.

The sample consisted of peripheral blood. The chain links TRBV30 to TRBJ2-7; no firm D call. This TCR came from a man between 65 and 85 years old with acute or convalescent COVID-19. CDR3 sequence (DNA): TGTGCCTGCAGGTTTAGTTACGAGCAGTACTTC. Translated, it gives CACRFSYEQYF.